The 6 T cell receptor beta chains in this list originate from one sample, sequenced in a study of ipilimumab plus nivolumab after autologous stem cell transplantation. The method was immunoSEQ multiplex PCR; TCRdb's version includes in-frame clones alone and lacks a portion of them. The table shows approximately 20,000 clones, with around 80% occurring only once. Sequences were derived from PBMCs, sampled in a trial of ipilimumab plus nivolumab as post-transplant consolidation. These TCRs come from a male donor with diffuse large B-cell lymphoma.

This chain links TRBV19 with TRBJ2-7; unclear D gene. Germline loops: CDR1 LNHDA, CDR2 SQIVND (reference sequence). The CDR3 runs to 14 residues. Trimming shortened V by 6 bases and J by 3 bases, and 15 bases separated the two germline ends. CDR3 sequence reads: CASSKTQYYYEQYF. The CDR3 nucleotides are TGTGCCAGTAGCAAAACGCAGTATTACTACGAGCAGTACTTC.

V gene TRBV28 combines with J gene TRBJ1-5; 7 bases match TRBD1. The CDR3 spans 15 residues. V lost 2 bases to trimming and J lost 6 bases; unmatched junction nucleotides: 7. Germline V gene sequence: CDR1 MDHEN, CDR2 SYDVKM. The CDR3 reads CASSLAGGIVQPQHF. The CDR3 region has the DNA TGTGCCAGCAGTTTAGCAGGGGGTATAGTTCAGCCCCAGCATTTT. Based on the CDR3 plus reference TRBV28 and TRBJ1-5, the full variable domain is DVKVTQSSRYLVKRTGEKVFLECVQDMDHENMFWYRQDPGLGLRLIYFSYDVKMKEKGDIPEGYSVSREKKERFSLILESASTNQTSMYLCASSLAGGIVQPQHFGDGTRLSIL.

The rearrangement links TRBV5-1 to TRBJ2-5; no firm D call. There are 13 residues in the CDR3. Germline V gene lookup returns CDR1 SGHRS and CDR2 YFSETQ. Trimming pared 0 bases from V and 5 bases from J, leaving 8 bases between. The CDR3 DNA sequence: TGCGCCAGCAGCTTGGGCCCCGGGGAGACCCAGTACTTC. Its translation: CASSLGPGETQYF.

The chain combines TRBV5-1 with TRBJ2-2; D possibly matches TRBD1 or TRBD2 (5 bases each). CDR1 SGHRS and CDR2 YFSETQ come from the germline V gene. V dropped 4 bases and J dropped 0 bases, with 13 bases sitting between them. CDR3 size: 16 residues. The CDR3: CASSTTGRTNTGELFF. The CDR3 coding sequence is TGCGCCAGCAGCACGACGGGACGGACGAACACCGGGGAGCTGTTTTTT.

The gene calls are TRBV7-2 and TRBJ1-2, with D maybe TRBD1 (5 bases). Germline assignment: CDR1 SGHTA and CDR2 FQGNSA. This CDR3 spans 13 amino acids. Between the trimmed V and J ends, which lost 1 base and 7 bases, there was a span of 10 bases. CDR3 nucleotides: TGTGCCAGCAGCTTAGGGGGGATGGGTGGCTACACCTTC. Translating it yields CASSLGGMGGYTF.

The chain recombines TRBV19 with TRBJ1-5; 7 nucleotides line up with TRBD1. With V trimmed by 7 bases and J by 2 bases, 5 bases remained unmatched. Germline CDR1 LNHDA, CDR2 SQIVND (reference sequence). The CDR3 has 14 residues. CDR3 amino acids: CASKTGTGNQPQHF. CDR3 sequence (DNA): TGTGCCAGTAAGACCGGGACAGGCAATCAGCCCCAGCATTTT.